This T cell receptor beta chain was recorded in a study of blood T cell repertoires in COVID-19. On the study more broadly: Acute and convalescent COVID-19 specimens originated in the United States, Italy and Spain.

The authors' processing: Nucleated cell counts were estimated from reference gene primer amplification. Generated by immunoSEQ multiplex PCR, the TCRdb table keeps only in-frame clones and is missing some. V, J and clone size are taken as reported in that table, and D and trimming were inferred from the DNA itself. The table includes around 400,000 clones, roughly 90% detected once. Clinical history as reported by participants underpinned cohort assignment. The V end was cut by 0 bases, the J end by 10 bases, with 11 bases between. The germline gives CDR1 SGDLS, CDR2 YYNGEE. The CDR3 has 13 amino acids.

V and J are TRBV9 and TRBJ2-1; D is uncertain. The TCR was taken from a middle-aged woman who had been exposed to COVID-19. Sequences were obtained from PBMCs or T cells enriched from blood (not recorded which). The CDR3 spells CASSVDPMREQFF. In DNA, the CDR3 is TGTGCCAGCAGCGTAGACCCCATGCGGGAGCAGTTCTTC.